This is a list of T cell receptor beta chains from one sample in a study of blood T cell repertoires in COVID-19. Some clones are missing from TCRdb's copy, which holds only in-frame ones; the method was immunoSEQ multiplex PCR. The data show about 130,000 clones, 70% to 85% seen once. The sequenced sample consisted of peripheral blood. These receptors all come from a woman of 80 years or more with acute or convalescent COVID-19. The conserved cysteine and the conserved F or W are not part of the CDR3 here. A D gene is named only where the DNA matches it firmly. Clone size is shown for a subset of rows, as once, few, many or a class of expanded clone.

CDR3aa	j_gene	d_gene	v_gene	abundance
ASSLVGRGEQY	TRBJ2-7	-	TRBV5-4	-
ASTPRRGENTGELF	TRBJ2-2	TRBD2	TRBV9	-
ASSLAGPNTIY	TRBJ1-3	-	TRBV7-9	many
ASSGTGVSYEQY	TRBJ2-7	TRBD1	TRBV9	-
ASSLTAGVNTEAF	TRBJ1-1	-	TRBV5-1	-
ASTSGKSTQVSELF	TRBJ2-2	-	TRBV5-4	once
ASSITRVDGYT	TRBJ1-2	-	TRBV19	-
ASSFRLAGNTIY	TRBJ1-3	-	TRBV19	-
ASSSGGEETQY	TRBJ2-5	-	TRBV12-3/TRBV12-4	once
ASSPQVTEAF	TRBJ1-1	-	TRBV7-8	-
ASSIALTGTPYNSPLH	TRBJ1-6	-	TRBV7-9	-
ASSFRQGANNEKLF	TRBJ1-4	TRBD1	TRBV13	-
ASSRTGEGNSPLH	TRBJ1-6	TRBD1	TRBV5-1	-
ASSFGGVGTDTQY	TRBJ2-3	-	TRBV7-9	-
ASSLYSQPPYEQY	TRBJ2-7	-	TRBV7-3	-
ASGRDRTWYGYT	TRBJ1-2	TRBD1	TRBV12-5	once
ASRGRDRVTEAF	TRBJ1-1	TRBD1	TRBV6-5	once
ASSSGQGGNQPQH	TRBJ1-5	TRBD1	TRBV7-9	-
ASSQAETGRSTDTQY	TRBJ2-3	-	TRBV4-1	-
ASSIGGGGSNYGYT	TRBJ1-2	-	TRBV5-6	few
ASSHSKTAEAF	TRBJ1-1	-	TRBV7-9	-
ASSIGMSSTDTQY	TRBJ2-3	-	TRBV7-9	-
ASSSAGDAKLF	TRBJ1-4	-	TRBV7-2	-
ASSQMGTGGNTIY	TRBJ1-3	TRBD1	TRBV2	-
ASSYDRRNEQF	TRBJ2-1	-	TRBV6-5	-
ASSYSWDRGLEQY	TRBJ2-7	TRBD1	TRBV6-5	once
ASSLRQGPGNTIY	TRBJ1-3	TRBD1	TRBV27	-
AWSPRKGGTDTQY	TRBJ2-3	-	TRBV30	-
ASSTSLTGSEQY	TRBJ2-7	-	TRBV19	few
ASSGEANQPQH	TRBJ1-5	-	TRBV12-5	-
ASSVDRSVGEQY	TRBJ2-7	-	TRBV5-1	-
ASSNDRAGGYT	TRBJ1-2	TRBD1	TRBV6-5	-
ASSQIPGSEAF	TRBJ1-1	-	TRBV14	-
ASSPAGRAPPRYYSNQPQH	TRBJ1-5	-	TRBV6-2/TRBV6-3	few
SVVVGTGGRDTQY	TRBJ2-3	TRBD1	TRBV29-1	-
AISGMNTEAF	TRBJ1-1	-	TRBV10-3	-
SADGGGRDEQF	TRBJ2-1	TRBD2	TRBV29-1	-
ASSRWDSRNYGYT	TRBJ1-2	TRBD1	TRBV3-1/TRBV3-2	-
ASSPTGYYEQF	TRBJ2-1	-	TRBV5-1	few
ASSQGAGRTDTQY	TRBJ2-3	-	TRBV3-1/TRBV3-2	-
SVELAGAPNTEAF	TRBJ1-1	-	TRBV29-1	few
ASSLGTGNTGELF	TRBJ2-2	-	TRBV7-8	-
ASSQGLAGFMDEQY	TRBJ2-7	TRBD2	TRBV5-1	-
ASSPRTVVNQPQH	TRBJ1-5	-	TRBV6-2/TRBV6-3	-
ASSIGGEGQPQH	TRBJ1-5	-	TRBV19	-
ASSQRWGQANSPLH	TRBJ1-6	TRBD1	TRBV14	-
ASRPSPGRAF	TRBJ1-1	-	TRBV6-5	once
ASTPTGGMETQY	TRBJ2-5	TRBD2	TRBV5-1	-
ASSRQGGTEAF	TRBJ1-1	TRBD1	TRBV27	-
ASSQRRGAKGTDTQY	TRBJ2-3	-	TRBV14	-
ASARGGAPEAF	TRBJ1-1	-	TRBV2	-
ASSLRGDSGQPQH	TRBJ1-5	-	TRBV5-1	-
ASSLTPAPGGSQF	TRBJ2-1	-	TRBV7-3	-